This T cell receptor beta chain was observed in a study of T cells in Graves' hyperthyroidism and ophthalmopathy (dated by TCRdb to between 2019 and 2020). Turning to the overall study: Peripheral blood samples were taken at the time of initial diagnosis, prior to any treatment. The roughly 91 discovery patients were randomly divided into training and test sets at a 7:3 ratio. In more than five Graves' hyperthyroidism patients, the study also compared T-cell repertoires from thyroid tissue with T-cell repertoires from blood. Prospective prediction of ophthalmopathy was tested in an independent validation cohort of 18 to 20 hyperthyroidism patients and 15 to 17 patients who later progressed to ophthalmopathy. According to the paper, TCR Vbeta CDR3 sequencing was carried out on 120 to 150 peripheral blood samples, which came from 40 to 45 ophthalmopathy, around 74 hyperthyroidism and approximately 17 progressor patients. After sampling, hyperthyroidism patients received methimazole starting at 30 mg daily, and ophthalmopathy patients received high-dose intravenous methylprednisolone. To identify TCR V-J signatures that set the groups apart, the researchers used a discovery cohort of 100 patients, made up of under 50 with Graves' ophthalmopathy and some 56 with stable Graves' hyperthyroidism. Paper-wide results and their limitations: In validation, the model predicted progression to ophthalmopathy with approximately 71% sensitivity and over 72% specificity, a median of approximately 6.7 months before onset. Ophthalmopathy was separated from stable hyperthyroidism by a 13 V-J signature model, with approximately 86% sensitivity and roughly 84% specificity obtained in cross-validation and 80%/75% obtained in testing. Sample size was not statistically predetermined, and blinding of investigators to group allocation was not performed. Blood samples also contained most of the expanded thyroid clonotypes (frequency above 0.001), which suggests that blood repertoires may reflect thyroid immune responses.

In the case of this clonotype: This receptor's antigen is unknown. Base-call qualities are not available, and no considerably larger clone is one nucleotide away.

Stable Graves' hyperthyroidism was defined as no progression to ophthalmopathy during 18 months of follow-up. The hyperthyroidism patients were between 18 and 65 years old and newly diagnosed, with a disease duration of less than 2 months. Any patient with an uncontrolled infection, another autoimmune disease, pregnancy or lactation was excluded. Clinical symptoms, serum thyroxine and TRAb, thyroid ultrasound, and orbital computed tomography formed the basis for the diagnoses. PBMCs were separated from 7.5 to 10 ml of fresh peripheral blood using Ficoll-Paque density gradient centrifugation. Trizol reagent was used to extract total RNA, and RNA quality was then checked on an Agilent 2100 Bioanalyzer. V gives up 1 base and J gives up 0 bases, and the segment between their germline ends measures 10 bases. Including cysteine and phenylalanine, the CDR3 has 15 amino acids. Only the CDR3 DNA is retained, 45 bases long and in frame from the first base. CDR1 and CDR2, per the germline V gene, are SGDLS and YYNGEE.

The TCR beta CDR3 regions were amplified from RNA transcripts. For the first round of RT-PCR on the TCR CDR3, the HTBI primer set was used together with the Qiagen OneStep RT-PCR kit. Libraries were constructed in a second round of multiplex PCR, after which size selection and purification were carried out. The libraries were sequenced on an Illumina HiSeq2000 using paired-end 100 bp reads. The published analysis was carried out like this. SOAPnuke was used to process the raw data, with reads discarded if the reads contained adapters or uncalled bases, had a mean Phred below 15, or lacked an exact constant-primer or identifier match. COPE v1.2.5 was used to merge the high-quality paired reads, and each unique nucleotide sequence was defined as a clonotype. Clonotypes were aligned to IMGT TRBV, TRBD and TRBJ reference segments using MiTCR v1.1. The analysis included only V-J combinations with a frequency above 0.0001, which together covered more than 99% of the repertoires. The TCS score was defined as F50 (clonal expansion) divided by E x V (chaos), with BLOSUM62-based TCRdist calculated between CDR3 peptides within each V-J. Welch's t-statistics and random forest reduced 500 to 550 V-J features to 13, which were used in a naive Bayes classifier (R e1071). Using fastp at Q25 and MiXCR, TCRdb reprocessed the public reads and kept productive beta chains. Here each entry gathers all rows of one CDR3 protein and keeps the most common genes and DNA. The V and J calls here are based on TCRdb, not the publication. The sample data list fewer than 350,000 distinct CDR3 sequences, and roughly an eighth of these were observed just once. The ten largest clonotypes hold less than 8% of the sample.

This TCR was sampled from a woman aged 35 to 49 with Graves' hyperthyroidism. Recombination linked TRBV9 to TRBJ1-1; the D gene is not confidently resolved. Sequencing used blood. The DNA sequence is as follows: TGTGCCAGCAGCGTATTGAGAGAGATGAACACTGAAGCTTTCTTT. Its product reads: CASSVLREMNTEAFF.